This section outlines one T cell receptor (beta chain) sequence together with its context. As yet, its antigen is unknown. The PCR employed 60 Vbeta primers together with 13 Jbeta primers. Assay: immunoSEQ multiplex PCR; the TCRdb copy retains only in-frame clones and omits some. The sample holds just over 200,000 clones, roughly 70% seen once. The data were obtained in a study of cytomegalovirus exposure and HLA in healthy donors. Study outcomes and limitations: Some TCR beta chains (roughly 160 of them) were listed as cytomegalovirus-associated.

This CDR3 has 15 residues. Germline V CDR1 and CDR2: MDHEN, SYDVKM. V trimming: 1 base; J trimming: 4 bases; junction bases outside the gene matches: 2. Material for sequencing was PBMCs. The receptor comes from a man aged 35-49 years in good health and CMV-seropositive. The chain couples TRBV28 to TRBJ2-2; 8 positions match TRBD2. This CDR3 is CASSLYGGGTGELFF. The CDR3 nucleotides read TGTGCCAGCAGTTTATACGGGGGGGGCACCGGGGAGCTGTTTTTT.